What follows is one T cell receptor beta chain and its context. Its antigen remains unknown. RNA, once extracted, was reverse transcribed into cDNA for use as the sequencing template. The assay was immunoSEQ multiplex PCR, and TCRdb's table has in-frame clones only and misses some. The sample records 95,000 to 110,000 clones, 80% to 85% being singletons. These data are taken from a study of CD8+ T cells in alopecia areata. Across the whole study: The SALT score measured affected scalp surface percentage in treated patients.

Study-wide findings and caveats: Compared with normal scalp, lesional scalp had higher clonality and more expanded CD8+ clones. Tofacitinib did not eliminate many expanded lesional clones from scalp or blood.

Noted treatment: oral pan-JAK inhibitor, 5-10 mg twice daily. The germline gives CDR1 SNHLY, CDR2 FYNNEI. The CDR3 is 12 amino acids. Trimming took 8 bases from V and 7 from J, leaving 14 bases between them. This clonotype was obtained from a human donor with alopecia areata. This chain links TRBV2 with TRBJ1-2; D is unclear. Source: CD8+ T cells sorted from blood, taken at week 24, from a patient treated with tofacitinib. The CDR3 bases are TGTGCCAGCGAACCAGCGAATCTTGGCTACACCTTC. Its protein is CASEPANLGYTF.